The 21 T cell receptor beta chains given below trace back to one sample, sequenced in a study of tumor-infiltrating lymphocytes in primary liver carcinoma. Constant-region priming of roughly 500 ng total RNA yielded TCR beta cDNA. Nested multiplex PCR, run for three rounds with slightly modified ARM-PCR, yielded TCR beta libraries. With TRBV1-TRBV30 forward primers and a C-beta reverse primer, the first two PCR rounds were run for around 11 cycles each. TCRdb ran MiXCR on the multiplex PCR reads and lists one entry per CDR3 protein. Among fewer than 150,000 distinct CDR3 sequences listed, around two thirds were seen once. It was from around 20-30 mg of unsorted bulk tissue that RNA and DNA were co-extracted. The sequenced material came from liver tumor tissue from sampling region 1. The subset denotes: tumor region T1, superior pole. The receptors originated from a woman aged 60-70 years with primary liver carcinoma and hepatitis B virus infection.

As to this clonotype: A much larger clone differs by one base, so this may be a read error. This chain connects TRBV7-8 to TRBJ2-2; TRBD1 aligns across 7 bases. V lost 6 bases to trimming and J lost 6 bases; unmatched junction nucleotides: 7. Germline CDR1 is SGHVS and CDR2 is FQNEAQ. The CDR3 loop spans 14 amino acids. CDR3 in amino acids: CASRFRQGPGELFF. The CDR3 nucleotides read TGTGCCAGCAGGTTTCGACAGGGACCCGGGGAGCTGTTTTTT. The entire variable domain, with the rest obtained from reference TRBV7-8 and TRBJ2-2, is as follows: GAGVSQSPRYKVAKRGQDVALRCDPISGHVSLFWYQQALGQGPEFLTYFQNEAQLDKSGLPSDRFFAERPEGSVSTLKIQRTQQEDSAVYLCASRFRQGPGELFFGEGSRLTVL.

About this clonotype: This may come from a read error, since a much larger clone is one base off. V gene TRBV6-6 combines with J gene TRBJ1-1, with D unclear. Trimming removed 2 bases from V and 1 base from J, with 8 bases in between. The CDR3 is 14 residues long. Per the germline V gene, CDR1 is MNHNY and CDR2 is SVGAGI (reference sequence). In nucleotides, the CDR3 is TGTGCCAGCAGTTACCTCCATGCGAACACTGAAGCTTTCTTT. It yields the protein CASSYLHANTEAFF.

In the case of this clonotype: Compared with germline, one end of the junction differs, possibly owing to a read error. This chain's CDR3 is CASSARPLPVNTGEMFF. CDR3 nucleotide sequence: TGTGCCAGCAGCGCCCGGCCACTCCCAGTTAACACCGGGGAGATGTTTTTT. The rearrangement uses TRBV11-1 and TRBJ2-2; D is perhaps TRBD2 (5 bases). Germline lookup yields CDR1 SGHAT and CDR2 FQDESV (reference sequence). This CDR3 is 17 amino acids long. The full variable domain, with the rest looked up from reference TRBV11-1 and TRBJ2-2, is EAEVAQSPRYKITEKSQAVAFWCDPISGHATLYWYRQILGQGPELLVQFQDESVVDDSQLPKDRFSAERLKGVDSTLKIQPAELGDSAMYLCASSARPLPVNTGEMFFGEGSRLTVL.

This clonotype is large (0.1 to 1%) by share. The genes are TRBV29-1 and TRBJ2-3; TRBD1 aligns across 8 bases. CDR1 and CDR2 (germline): SQVTM, ANQGSEA. The trim removed 4 bases at V and 2 bases at J, leaving 5 bases unmatched. The CDR3 runs 14 residues. The CDR3 region is CSVGDRTLTDTQYF. The CDR3 DNA reads TGCAGCGTTGGGGACAGGACCCTCACAGATACGCAGTATTTT.

As regards this clonotype: The CDR3 end shows no conserved phenylalanine or tryptophan, and so a read error is likely. CDR3 in amino acids: CASSLENSRTSDTQYL. Here the CDR3 DNA reads TGTGCCAGCAGCTTGGAGAACTCGCGGACATCAGATACGCAGTATCTT. The chain couples TRBV11-1 to TRBJ2-3, with a possible D match to TRBD1 (5 bases). CDR3 length: 16 amino acids. The germline V gene encodes CDR1 SGHAT and CDR2 FQDESV (reference sequence). The ends were cut back, 3 bases at V and 4 bases at J, with 17 bases in the middle.

As concerns this clonotype: Relative to the germline gene, one junction end is altered; a read error may explain this. The chain employs TRBV12-3 or TRBV12-4 and TRBJ2-3; 16 nucleotides align to TRBD2. CDR3 length: 18 residues. The CDR3 here is CASRGGTSGRGSTNTQYF. CDR3 DNA sequence: TGTGCCAGCAGGGGTGGGACTAGCGGGAGGGGGAGCACAAATACGCAGTATTTT.

For this clonotype: The junction departs from germline at one end; a sequencing error may be responsible. The chain links TRBV11-2 to TRBJ2-5; the D gene could be TRBD1 or TRBD2 (6 bases each). In germline, CDR1 is SGHAT, CDR2 FQNNGV. The CDR3 loop spans 13 amino acids. The CDR3 protein is CASTLHIGGREYF. CDR3 nucleotides: TGTGCCAGCACCTTACATATCGGGGGCCGCGAATACTTC.

This clonotype was counted many times. The CDR3, as DNA: TGCGCCAGCAGCTTGGAGCGGGAATCAGATACGCAGTATTTT. Its protein product is CASSLERESDTQYF. J is TRBJ2-3 and V is TRBV5-1; 7 bases are a match to TRBD2. The ends lost 0 bases at V and 4 bases at J; junction bases unmatched: 2. Germline V gene data show CDR1 as SGHRS and CDR2 as YFSETQ. The CDR3 is made up of 14 amino acids.

This clonotype was observed a single time. This clone may be a read error of a much larger clone one base away. V gene TRBV6-1 combines with J gene TRBJ2-3; a possible D gene is TRBD2 (6 bases). This CDR3 has 14 residues. Germline lookup yields CDR1 MNHNS and CDR2 SASEGT. CDR3 nucleotides: TGTGCCAGCAGTGAAGTCGGGAGCACAGATACGCAGTTTTTT. It encodes CASSEVGSTDTQFF.

This clonotype was counted a few times. The genes are TRBV5-1 and TRBJ2-7; D remains ambiguous. The V end was cut by 1 base, the J end by 0 bases, with 8 bases between. The germline V gene has CDR1 SGHRS and CDR2 YFSETQ. This CDR3 has 14 residues. As DNA, the CDR3 is TGCGCCAGCAGCTTGCTCGGCAGCTCCTACGAGCAGTACTTC. It encodes CASSLLGSSYEQYF.

About this clonotype: A single base separates this from a much larger clone, so it may be a read error. The chain is built from TRBV6-1 and TRBJ2-7; D not certain. Germline assignment: CDR1 MNHNS and CDR2 SASEGT. This CDR3 comprises 14 residues. The CDR3 here is CASTQIKGTYEQHF. The CDR3 nucleotides are TGTGCCAGCACCCAAATTAAGGGAACCTACGAGCAGCACTTC.

A note on this clonotype: This may stem from a read error, because a much larger clone lies one nucleotide away. J is TRBJ2-3 and V is TRBV29-1; D is possibly TRBD1 (5 bases). There are 11 residues in the CDR3. CDR1 and CDR2 (germline): SQVTM, ANQGSEA. The CDR3 loop reads CSVSATDRQYF. CDR3 nucleotide sequence: TGCAGCGTTAGCGCGACAGATAGGCAGTATTTT.

Regarding this clonotype: Without the conserved terminal phenylalanine or tryptophan, this CDR3 likely stems from a read error. The CDR3 sequence: CASSLQGLAYNSPLHS. CDR3 in DNA: TGTGCCAGCAGTCTACAGGGGTTGGCCTATAACTCACCCCTCCACTCT. The genes are TRBV6-5 and TRBJ1-6, with TRBD1 matching over 7 bases. Germline CDR1 reads MNHEY; CDR2 reads SVGAGI. The CDR3 length is 16 residues.

Remarks on this clonotype: A much larger clone differs from this one at a single base, so this may be a read error. Likely a read error: the CDR3 ends without its conserved phenylalanine or tryptophan. The CDR3 is CASSGRKNEQFL. The CDR3 nucleotides read TGTGCTAGTAGCGGGAGGAAGAATGAGCAGTTCTTA. The chain recombines TRBV12-5 with TRBJ2-1, with 9 bases lining up with TRBD2. Germline V lookup: CDR1 LGHNT, CDR2 FRNRAP. V lost 8 bases to trimming and J lost 7 bases; unmatched junction nucleotides: 3. CDR3 length: 12 residues.

There are a few counts of this clonotype. One junction end does not reproduce the germline sequence, and a read error may be involved. The chain is built from TRBV11-2 and TRBJ2-7, with D perhaps matching TRBD2 (5 bases). The CDR3 spans 13 residues. The germline V gene has CDR1 SGHAT and CDR2 FQNNGV. This CDR3 reads CASSLTSRSEQYF. CDR3 coding DNA: TGTGCCAGTAGCTTAACTAGTAGGAGCGAGCAGTACTTC.

About this clonotype itself: This could be a read error, since a much larger clone is one nucleotide away. V is TRBV6-6 and J is TRBJ1-4; no clear D. CDR1 MNHNY and CDR2 SVGAGI come from the germline V gene (reference sequence). The length of the CDR3 is 16 residues. V was cut by 0 bases and J by 4 bases, with 12 bases left in between. The CDR3 DNA reads as TGTGCCAGCAGTTACTCTCTAGCACTGCATAATGAAAAACTGTTTTTT. The encoded protein is CASSYSLALHNEKLFF.

On this clonotype itself: One end of the junction does not line up with germline, which may come from a read error. V usage is TRBV6-6 and J usage is TRBJ1-5; TRBD1 matches 7 bases. CDR1 MNHNY and CDR2 SVGAGI come from the germline V gene (reference sequence). This CDR3 is 15 amino acids long. The CDR3 is CACSPTGVSNQSQHF. The CDR3 DNA follows: TGTGCCTGCAGTCCTACAGGGGTTAGCAATCAGTCCCAGCATTTT.

This clonotype has ten or more counts. The chain links TRBV11-1 to TRBJ2-3; no clear D gene. Between the trimmed V and J ends, which lost 4 bases and 5 bases, there was a span of 16 bases. This CDR3 is 15 amino acids long. Germline CDR1 reads SGHAT; CDR2 reads FQDESV (reference sequence). The CDR3 DNA reads TGTGCCAGCAGCTCGCTATTTTCTCTCGGAGATACGCAGTATTTT. It codes for CASSSLFSLGDTQYF.

This clonotype is a singleton in its sample. A much larger clone lies one base from this, so it may be a read error. The chain joins TRBV4-2 to TRBJ1-4, with D possibly being TRBD1 (6 bases). The germline V gene has CDR1 LGHNA and CDR2 YNFKEQ. This CDR3 has 16 amino acids. The V and J ends lost 4 bases and 5 bases respectively, with 17 bases between them. The CDR3 DNA reads as TGTGCCAGCAGCCCGTACGATGGGACATGGAATGAAAAACTGTTTTTT. Translated: CASSPYDGTWNEKLFF.

The chain combines TRBV5-1 with TRBJ2-7, with D unresolved. The CDR3 runs to 14 residues. Trimming stripped 0 bases from V and 5 bases from J, with 12 bases between. The V gene's germline CDR1 is SGHRS and CDR2 YFSETQ. CDR3 DNA: TGCGCCAGCAGCTTGGCCGATATATTCGACGAGCAGTACTTC. This encodes CASSLADIFDEQYF.

In its sample, this clonotype was seen many times. The rearrangement links TRBV29-1 to TRBJ2-2; 10 positions match TRBD2. The V segment lost 4 bases and the J segment 4 bases; nucleotides outside the gene matches: 3. The CDR3 runs to 14 residues. CDR1 and CDR2 from the germline V gene are SQVTM and ANQGSEA. For the CDR3, the DNA is TGCAGCGTTGGTGGGACTAGCGCCACCGGGGAGCTGTTTTTT. Its translation is CSVGGTSATGELFF.